This entry describes one TCR beta chain. What it recognizes is unknown. The data originate from a study of T cell repertoires in cytomegalovirus infection. Study at large: The study used recently identified HLA-C-restricted and well-studied HLA-B-restricted CMV epitopes. Indications came from public TCR beta signatures; they pointed to CMV infection and to a matching HLA type.

Germline CDR1 is DFQATT and CDR2 is SNEGSKA (reference sequence). V was pared by 0 bases and J by 4 bases, with 15 bases between. The CDR3 has 15 residues. TCRdb reanalysed the reads using MiXCR and keeps one entry per CDR3 protein. The sample contains approximately 770,000 distinct CDR3 sequences, approximately 32% of which appear only once. Notes on the study in general: In two of eight donors, the top clonotype was HLA-C-restricted CMV-specific. The cumulative frequency of public TCR beta families distinguished individuals who carried CMV together with the relevant HLA.

The rearrangement uses TRBV20-1 and TRBJ1-2, with a possible D match to TRBD1 (5 bases). The TCR originated in a human donor in good health (CMV status not recorded). Some clones in this sample may be carry-over from other donors' samples. The sample in question was cultured CD8+ T cells from PBMCs, obtained from culture after CMV antigen stimulation. The CDR3 nucleotides read TGCAGTGCTAGAGACACGACAGCGATAACCTATGGCTACACCTTC. Encoded protein: CSARDTTAITYGYTF.